This paragraph covers one T cell receptor beta chain sequence. Its antigen is undetermined. PCR involved 60 Vbeta and 13 Jbeta primers. Some clones are missing from TCRdb's copy, which holds only in-frame ones; the method was immunoSEQ multiplex PCR. This table holds 55,000 or so clones, approximately 70% found once. The data derive from a study of cytomegalovirus exposure and HLA in healthy donors. In the study overall: HLA-typed donors were the source of 83 million or so unique TCRs held in an early data release. Study results and limitations: There were a few CMV-associated chains whose specificity for CMV antigens was confirmed in vitro.

V shed 0 bases and J 4 bases; nucleotides not matched to a gene: 5. Per the germline V gene, CDR1 is MNHNS and CDR2 is SASEGT. The CDR3 runs 15 residues. Sequenced: PBMCs. The chain combines TRBV6-1 with TRBJ2-7; TRBD1 aligns across 8 bases. This clonotype was sampled from a young man in good health and CMV-seronegative. In DNA, the CDR3 is TGTGCCAGCAGTGAAGCCGGACAGGGTCTGTACGAGCAGTACTTC. Translation gives CASSEAGQGLYEQYF.